A single sample is the source of the 27 T cell receptor beta chains below, sequenced in a study of T cells after posttransplantation cyclophosphamide. The data were produced by immunoSEQ multiplex PCR, yet TCRdb's version contains in-frame clones alone and is incomplete. The table has about 760 clones, approximately 83% seen once. Sequenced: gut tissue. These receptors originate from a man aged 50-60 years.

V and J are TRBV28 and TRBJ2-7; maybe TRBD2 (5 bases). The CDR3 is 15 residues long. V lost 4 bases and J 3 bases, leaving 16 bases between the germline ends. Germline V lookup: CDR1 MDHEN, CDR2 SYDVKM. The CDR3 protein is CASSSTPEGYYEQYF. As DNA, the CDR3 is TGTGCCAGCAGTTCTACCCCTGAGGGATACTACGAGCAGTACTTC.

Sample share makes this clone large (0.1 to 1%). This sample includes further DNA sequences coding for the same CDR3. The chain is built from TRBV27 and TRBJ2-1, with a possible D match to TRBD1 (6 bases). This CDR3 has 13 amino acids. With 8 bases removed from V and 3 bases from J, the gap between germline ends came to 11 bases. CDR1 and CDR2 (germline): MNHEY, SMNVEV (reference sequence). The chain's CDR3 is CASGTSHYNEQFF. In DNA form, the CDR3 reads TGTGCCAGCGGGACATCTCACTACAATGAGCAGTTCTTC.

The V and J genes are TRBV18 and TRBJ2-7, with 8 bases lining up with TRBD1. CDR1 KGHSH and CDR2 LQKENI come from the germline V gene. V shed 6 bases, J shed 8 bases, and the junction held 12 bases outside the gene matches. The CDR3 is 14 residues long. This chain's CDR3 is CASSRPGQGEQQYF. CDR3 in DNA: TGTGCCAGCTCCCGGCCAGGACAGGGTGAGCAGCAGTACTTC.

The CDR3 sequence: CASSPGTGEGYTF. CDR3 nucleotide sequence: TGTGCCAGCTCACCTGGGACAGGGGAAGGCTACACCTTC. This chain connects TRBV18 to TRBJ1-2, with TRBD1 matching 10 bases. The germline gives CDR1 KGHSH, CDR2 LQKENI. V was clipped by 3 bases and J by 8 bases; unmatched bases: 3. This CDR3 is built from 13 residues.

This chain joins TRBV23-1 and TRBJ2-5, with D tentatively TRBD1 (5 bases). TRBV23-1 is flagged as an ORF with uncertain function. V gave up 8 bases and J gave up 1 base, with 17 bases separating them. CDR3 length: 15 amino acids. The CDR3 reads CASGSNKGAQETQYF. The CDR3 bases are TGCGCCAGCGGATCCAATAAAGGGGCCCAAGAGACCCAGTACTTC.

A few counts support this clone. The rearrangement links TRBV6-5 to TRBJ1-1, with a possible D match to TRBD1 (5 bases). V lost 0 bases and J 5 bases, leaving 16 bases between the germline ends. Per germline, CDR1 MNHEY and CDR2 SVGAGI. The CDR3 has 16 residues. CDR3 in DNA: TGTGCCAGCAGTTACTCAAGGGGCCTCGGATTGACTGAAGCTTTCTTT. It translates to CASSYSRGLGLTEAFF.

This rearrangement joins TRBV5-1 to TRBJ1-1, with D perhaps TRBD1 (6 bases). Germline V gene sequence: CDR1 SGHRS, CDR2 YFSETQ. V lost 1 base to trimming and J lost 1 base, with 20 bases between them. The CDR3 extends over 18 amino acids. CDR3 bases: TGCGCCAGCAGCTTGAGGTCACGGACAGCTAAGGGGAACACTGAAGCTTTCTTT. Translation: CASSLRSRTAKGNTEAFF.

The chain links TRBV14 to TRBJ2-7, with 10 bases matching TRBD1. The CDR3 loop spans 15 amino acids. CDR1 and CDR2 (germline): SGHDN, FVKESK. V trimming: 6 bases; J trimming: 2 bases; junction bases outside the gene matches: 7. CDR3 nucleotide sequence: TGTGCCAGCAGTTCCGGGACAGGGGTCCCCTACGAGCAGTACTTC. It is translated as CASSSGTGVPYEQYF.

This chain joins TRBV11-3 and TRBJ2-7, with 7 bases aligning to TRBD2. The germline CDR1 and CDR2 sequences are SGHNT and YENEEA. The trim removed 0 bases at V and 4 bases at J, leaving 9 bases unmatched. This CDR3 is 16 amino acids long. The chain's CDR3 is CASSLDGEGTTYEQYF. Here the CDR3 DNA reads TGTGCCAGCAGCTTAGATGGGGAAGGGACTACTTACGAGCAGTACTTC.

The chain has TRBV27 and TRBJ2-5; 7 nucleotides match TRBD2. CDR1 is MNHEY and CDR2 is SMNVEV in the germline V gene (reference sequence). CDR3 length: 14 residues. V was pared by 4 bases and J by 0 bases, with 2 bases of the junction left unmatched. The CDR3 protein is CASSYGRYQETQYF. The CDR3 region has the DNA TGTGCCAGCAGTTACGGGAGGTACCAAGAGACCCAGTACTTC.

The rearrangement links TRBV5-8 to TRBJ2-3; no clear D gene. The V gene's germline CDR1 is SGHTS and CDR2 YDEGEE. There are 12 residues in the CDR3. V was pared by 0 bases and J by 6 bases, with 5 bases between. The CDR3 loop is CASSLGSDTQYF. CDR3 nucleotide sequence: TGTGCCAGCAGCTTGGGAAGCGATACGCAGTATTTT.

The DNA for the CDR3 is TGTGCCAGCAGCTTAGCGGGAGGGGAGGAGTTCTTC. Its protein product is CASSLAGGEEFF. The V and J genes are TRBV7-8 and TRBJ2-1; 7 nucleotides line up with TRBD2. Germline lookup yields CDR1 SGHVS and CDR2 FQNEAQ. The CDR3 contains 12 residues. V gave up 0 bases and J gave up 14 bases; unmatched junction bases: 4.

The V gene is TRBV29-1, the J gene TRBJ2-1, with a tentative D call TRBD2 (6 bases). V shed 5 bases and J shed 3 bases, with 20 bases lying between them. From germline, CDR1 is SQVTM and CDR2 ANQGSEA. The CDR3 is 16 amino acids. CDR3 amino acids: CSVNPTPPAGYNEQFF. CDR3 bases: TGCAGCGTTAACCCAACCCCCCCAGCGGGCTACAATGAGCAGTTCTTC.

The gene calls are TRBV4-2 and TRBJ1-2, with a weak D call TRBD1 (5 bases). The CDR3 contains 18 residues. Germline V gene lookup returns CDR1 LGHNA and CDR2 YNFKEQ. The V end was cut by 1 base, the J end by 4 bases, with 22 bases between. The CDR3 here is CASSQVDPLRQLSYGYTF. CDR3 DNA: TGTGCCAGCAGCCAAGTAGATCCCCTCCGACAGCTAAGCTATGGCTACACCTTC.

This chain connects TRBV20-1 to TRBJ2-1; 7 bases are a match to TRBD1. The CDR3 extends over 11 amino acids. Germline V gene data show CDR1 as DFQATT and CDR2 as SNEGSKA (reference sequence). V lost 4 bases to trimming and J lost 9 bases; unmatched junction nucleotides: 3. Here the CDR3 DNA reads TGCAGTGCTACGACAGGGCTTGAGCAGTTCTTC. Its translation: CSATTGLEQFF.

The chain joins TRBV19 to TRBJ1-4; D is ambiguous. V lost 5 bases and J 6 bases, leaving 25 bases between the germline ends. The CDR3 consists of 18 residues. The germline V gene encodes CDR1 LNHDA and CDR2 SQIVND (reference sequence). The DNA of the CDR3 is TGTGCCAGTAGTCCCCTTCGGGATCTTAACTTCCGATATGAAAAACTGTTTTTT. The encoded protein is CASSPLRDLNFRYEKLFF.

This chain joins TRBV5-4 and TRBJ2-5; D perhaps matches TRBD1 (5 bases). The CDR3 totals 14 residues. Germline CDR1 reads SGHNT; CDR2 reads YYREEE (reference sequence). Trimming left V 4 bases short and J 1 base short, with 11 bases between. The DNA of the CDR3 is TGTGCCAGCAGCCCCGTGGGGCGCCAAGAGACCCAGTACTTC. This gives the protein CASSPVGRQETQYF.

This clone is a singleton in its sample. The chain carries TRBV7-3 and TRBJ1-4; possible D gene TRBD1, 6 bases. Germline V gives CDR1 SGHTA, CDR2 FQGTGA. The length of the CDR3 is 15 residues. The V and J ends lost 4 bases and 7 bases respectively, with 16 bases between them. The CDR3 reads CASSCDGGRGEKLFF. CDR3 sequence (DNA): TGTGCCAGCAGCTGCGACGGGGGGCGAGGTGAAAAACTGTTTTTT.

This clone was observed a few times. V and J are TRBV7-9 and TRBJ1-5; possible D gene TRBD1, 5 bases. The CDR3 has 16 residues. V was trimmed by 7 bases and J by 5 bases, leaving 21 bases between them. Germline CDR1 reads SEHNR; CDR2 reads FQNEAQ (reference sequence). The CDR3 loop reads CASTPLAGWGDQPQHF. Here the CDR3 DNA reads TGTGCCAGCACCCCTTTGGCGGGATGGGGGGATCAGCCCCAGCATTTT.

The rearrangement uses TRBV6-5 and TRBJ1-2; D unresolved. Germline loops: CDR1 MNHEY, CDR2 SVGAGI. The V gene lost 0 bases and the J gene lost 5 bases, with 7 bases spanning the gap. The CDR3 runs to 13 residues. The CDR3 coding sequence is TGTGCCAGCAGTTACTCGGCTCAGTATGGCTACACCTTC. Amino acid sequence: CASSYSAQYGYTF.

V and J are TRBV19 and TRBJ2-2; 7 bases align to TRBD1. With V trimmed by 7 bases and J by 6 bases, 8 bases remained unmatched. CDR3 length: 14 amino acids. Germline lookup yields CDR1 LNHDA and CDR2 SQIVND (reference sequence). The CDR3 protein is CASIADRLAGELFF. The CDR3 nucleotides read TGTGCCAGTATCGCGGACAGGCTAGCCGGGGAGCTGTTTTTT. The complete variable domain, with remaining parts taken from reference TRBV19 and TRBJ2-2, reads DGGITQSPKYLFRKEGQNVTLSCEQNLNHDAMYWYRQDPGQGLRLIYYSQIVNDFQKGDIAEGYSVSREKKESFPLTVTSAQKNPTAFYLCASIADRLAGELFFGEGSRLTVL.

The rearrangement links TRBV29-1 to TRBJ2-7, with TRBD2 matching over 8 bases. The CDR3 spans 14 residues. After removal of 6 bases from V and 2 bases from J, the junction contained 9 bases not matched to a gene. In germline, CDR1 is SQVTM, CDR2 ANQGSEA. The CDR3 nucleotides are TGCAGCGTGGGAGGGATAGCGGGAACCTACGAGCAGTACTTC. Amino acids: CSVGGIAGTYEQYF.

V gene TRBV2 combines with J gene TRBJ1-1; the D is unclear. Germline CDR1 is SNHLY and CDR2 is FYNNEI. This CDR3 comprises 14 residues. Trimming stripped 8 bases from V and 1 base from J, with 14 bases between. The CDR3 nucleotides read TGTGCCAGCTGCCACGGCAGGCCGAACACTGAAGCTTTCTTT. Its protein product is CASCHGRPNTEAFF.

This chain joins TRBV5-1 and TRBJ1-1, with D possibly TRBD1 on 6 matching bases. This CDR3 is built from 14 residues. Trimming cost V 3 bases and J 7 bases, with 16 bases left between them. Per the germline V gene, CDR1 is SGHRS and CDR2 is YFSETQ. DNA of the CDR3: TGCGCCAGCAGCTACACCGGGACACAAATTGAAGCTTTCTTT. Amino acids: CASSYTGTQIEAFF.

The chain uses TRBV14 and TRBJ2-1; TRBD1 matches at 11 bases. The germline CDR1 and CDR2 sequences are SGHDN and FVKESK. Unmatched junction bases numbered 10, after V lost 5 bases and J lost 7 bases. The CDR3 covers 16 residues. The CDR3, as DNA: TGTGCCAGCAGCTATGCCGGACAGGGGGCGGTGAATGAGCAGTTCTTC. Translated, it gives CASSYAGQGAVNEQFF.

This clone was counted a single time. V and J are TRBV4-3 and TRBJ1-2, with 11 bases lining up with TRBD1. Germline V gene data show CDR1 as LGHNA and CDR2 as YSLEER. The CDR3 runs 15 residues. V shed 2 bases, J shed 7 bases, and the junction held 6 bases outside the gene matches. This CDR3 reads CASSQPDRGRFGYTF. CDR3 nucleotide sequence: TGCGCCAGCAGCCAACCGGACAGGGGGCGATTTGGCTACACCTTC.

The chain recombines TRBV11-3 with TRBJ2-1; maybe TRBD1 (5 bases). CDR1 and CDR2 from the germline V gene are SGHNT and YENEEA. V dropped 4 bases and J dropped 0 bases, with 19 bases sitting between them. This CDR3 is 18 amino acids long. The CDR3 DNA follows: TGTGCCAGCAGCTGGGTAGTTGAAGGGGATAGCTCCTACAATGAGCAGTTCTTC. Translated: CASSWVVEGDSSYNEQFF.